These 14 T cell receptor beta chains came from one sample sequenced in a study of blood T cell repertoires in COVID-19. Sequenced by immunoSEQ multiplex PCR; TCRdb stores in-frame clones only, minus some. The data show some 200,000 clones, 80% to 85% seen once. Sequenced sample: peripheral blood. The receptors originated from a woman aged 80 or over with active or convalescent COVID-19.

This chain joins TRBV27 and TRBJ2-3, with TRBD2 matching 7 bases. CDR3 length: 15 amino acids. The junction had 4 bases not matched to a gene; V was cut back by 1 base and J by 3 bases. Germline CDR1 is MNHEY and CDR2 is SMNVEV (reference sequence). For the CDR3, the DNA is TGTGCCAGCAGTTTATTGCGGGAGCAGACAGATACGCAGTATTTT. Translation: CASSLLREQTDTQYF.

The chain employs TRBV7-2 and TRBJ2-1; 13 bases fit TRBD2. This CDR3 comprises 16 residues. The V segment lost 4 bases and the J segment 9 bases; nucleotides outside the gene matches: 9. CDR1 is SGHTA and CDR2 is FQGNSA in the germline V gene. The CDR3: CASSSILAGGLTEQFF. CDR3 sequence (DNA): TGTGCCAGCAGCTCAATACTAGCGGGGGGGCTTACTGAGCAGTTCTTC.

V is TRBV11-3 and J is TRBJ1-1, with TRBD1 as a possible D gene (6 bases). The germline V gene encodes CDR1 SGHNT and CDR2 YENEEA. Trimming stripped 4 bases from V and 3 bases from J, with 9 bases between. This CDR3 has 13 amino acids. The CDR3 DNA reads TGTGCCAGCAGCTCACAGGGTTACACTGAAGCTTTCTTT. Its protein is CASSSQGYTEAFF.

The chain combines TRBV6-1 with TRBJ2-3; TRBD2 aligns across 8 bases. V gave up 4 bases and J gave up 0 bases; unmatched junction bases: 6. The CDR3 runs 16 residues. Germline CDR1 MNHNS, CDR2 SASEGT. CDR3 in amino acids: CASSGRLATSTDTQYF. The CDR3 DNA follows: TGTGCCAGCAGTGGGAGACTAGCGACTAGCACAGATACGCAGTATTTT.

The gene calls are TRBV6-2 or TRBV6-3 and TRBJ2-7, with 11 bases fitting TRBD2. The V gene's germline CDR1 is MNHEY and CDR2 SVGEGT. V lost 4 bases and J lost 12; bases outside the gene matches: 5. This CDR3 is 12 amino acids long. CDR3 nucleotide sequence: TGTGCCAGCAGTTTACTAGCGGGGGTATTGTACTTC. It encodes CASSLLAGVLYF.

The rearrangement joins TRBV19 to TRBJ1-6; tentative D call: TRBD1 (6 bases). V lost 2 bases to trimming and J lost 10 bases, with 18 bases between them. Germline CDR1 reads LNHDA; CDR2 reads SQIVND (reference sequence). The CDR3 extends over 16 amino acids. In nucleotides, the CDR3 is TGTGCCAGTAGTATAACGTACAGGGCGACAACATCACCCCTCCACTTT. This codes for CASSITYRATTSPLHF.

The chain carries TRBV2 and TRBJ2-5; TRBD2 matches at 8 bases. The V gene's germline CDR1 is SNHLY and CDR2 FYNNEI. The V segment lost 10 bases and the J segment 5 bases; nucleotides outside the gene matches: 9. There are 13 residues in the CDR3. CDR3 coding DNA: TGTGCCACCCAGCGGGAGAGGGTGGAGACCCAGTACTTC. Translated: CATQRERVETQYF.

The V and J genes are TRBV18 and TRBJ2-7; 9 nucleotides agree with TRBD2. This CDR3 spans 14 amino acids. J gave up 3 bases and V 2 bases, and 2 bases lay outside the gene matches. The V gene's germline CDR1 is KGHSH and CDR2 LQKENI. The CDR3 spells CASSPAGGYYEQYF. As DNA, the CDR3 is TGTGCCAGCTCACCAGCGGGGGGGTACTACGAGCAGTACTTC.

The chain has TRBV6-6 and TRBJ1-3, with TRBD1 identical over 8 bases. Germline-derived CDR1 and CDR2 are MNHNY and SVGAGI (reference sequence). The CDR3 sequence is 15 residues long. V dropped 4 bases and J dropped 4; count of bases not matched to a gene: 6. CDR3 region: CASSSQGARGNTIYF. In DNA, the CDR3 is TGTGCCAGCAGTTCGCAGGGGGCGCGGGGAAACACCATATATTTT.

This clone was observed a handful of times. The chain links TRBV5-5 to TRBJ1-3; D might be TRBD1 (5 bases). This CDR3 contains 16 residues. Germline CDR1 reads SGHKS; CDR2 reads YYEKEE (reference sequence). With 0 bases removed from V and 0 bases from J, the gap between germline ends came to 10 bases. CDR3 bases: TGTGCCAGCAGCTTGGAAATTACAGGCTCTGGAAACACCATATATTTT. Translation: CASSLEITGSGNTIYF.

Only one count was recorded for this clone. In nucleotides, the CDR3 is TGTGCCAGCAGTTTATATGGGACAGGGGAGGGCTACACCTTC. Its protein is CASSLYGTGEGYTF. The chain joins TRBV27 to TRBJ1-2; 10 bases match TRBD1. CDR3 length: 14 residues. Trimming at V came to 1 base and at J to 8 bases, leaving 4 bases not matched to a gene. CDR1 MNHEY and CDR2 SMNVEV come from the germline V gene (reference sequence).

The rearrangement uses TRBV19 and TRBJ1-3, with D unresolved. This CDR3 comprises 13 residues. Per the germline V gene, CDR1 is LNHDA and CDR2 is SQIVND (reference sequence). The V end lost 5 bases, the J end lost 2 bases, and 7 bases lay between the germline ends. The CDR3 bases are TGTGCCAGTAGTCCCCGAGCTGGAAACACCATATATTTT. As protein: CASSPRAGNTIYF.

V and J are TRBV7-2 and TRBJ2-1; D not certain. Germline V CDR1 and CDR2: SGHTA, FQGNSA. V lost 2 bases, J lost 0 bases, and 5 bases lay in between. The CDR3 totals 14 residues. Here the CDR3 DNA reads TGTGCCAGCAGCTTATATAGCTCCTACAATGAGCAGTTCTTC. Translation: CASSLYSSYNEQFF.

With regard to this clone: One junction end disagrees with the germline gene, perhaps due to a read error. The gene calls are TRBV7-7 and TRBJ2-5, with 8 bases aligning to TRBD2. CDR3 length equals 13 residues. Germline-derived CDR1 and CDR2 are SSHAT and FNYEAQ (reference sequence). Here the CDR3 reads CASSLDGGGGQYF. The CDR3 coding sequence is TGTGCTAGCAGCTTGGACGGGGGGGGCGGCCAGTACTTC.